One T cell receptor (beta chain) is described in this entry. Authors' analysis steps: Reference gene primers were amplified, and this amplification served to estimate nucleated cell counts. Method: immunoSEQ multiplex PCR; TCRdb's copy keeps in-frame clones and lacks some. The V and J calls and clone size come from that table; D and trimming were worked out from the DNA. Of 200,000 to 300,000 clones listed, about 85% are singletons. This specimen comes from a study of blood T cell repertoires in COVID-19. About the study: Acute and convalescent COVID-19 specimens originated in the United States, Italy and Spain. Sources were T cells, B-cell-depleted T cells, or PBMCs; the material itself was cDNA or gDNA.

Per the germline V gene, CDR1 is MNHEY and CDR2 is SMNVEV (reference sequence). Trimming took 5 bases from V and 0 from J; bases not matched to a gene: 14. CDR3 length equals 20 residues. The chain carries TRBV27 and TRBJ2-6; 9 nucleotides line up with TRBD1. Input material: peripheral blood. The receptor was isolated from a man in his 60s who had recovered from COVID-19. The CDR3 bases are TGTGCCAGCAGTCCCCGAAGGACAGGGGCAAGAGACTCTGGGGCCAACGTCCTGACTTTC. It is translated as CASSPRRTGARDSGANVLTF.